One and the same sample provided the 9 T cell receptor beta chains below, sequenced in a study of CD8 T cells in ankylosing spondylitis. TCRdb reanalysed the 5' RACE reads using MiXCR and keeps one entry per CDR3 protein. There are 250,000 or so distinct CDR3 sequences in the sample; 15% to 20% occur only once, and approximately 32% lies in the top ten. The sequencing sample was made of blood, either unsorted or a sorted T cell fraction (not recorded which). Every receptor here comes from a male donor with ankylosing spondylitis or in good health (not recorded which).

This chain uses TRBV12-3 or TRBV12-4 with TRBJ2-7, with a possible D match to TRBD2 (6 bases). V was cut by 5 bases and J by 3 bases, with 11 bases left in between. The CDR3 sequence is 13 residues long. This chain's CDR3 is CASSDGTLYEQYF. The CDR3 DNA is TGTGCCAGCAGTGACGGGACTCTCTACGAGCAGTACTTC.

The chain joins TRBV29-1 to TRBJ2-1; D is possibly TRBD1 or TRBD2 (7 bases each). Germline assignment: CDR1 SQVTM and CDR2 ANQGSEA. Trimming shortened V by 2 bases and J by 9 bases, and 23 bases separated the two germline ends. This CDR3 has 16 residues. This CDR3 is CSVEIAGRGYVGEQFF. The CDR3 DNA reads TGCAGCGTTGAAATAGCGGGCAGGGGGTACGTGGGTGAGCAGTTCTTC.

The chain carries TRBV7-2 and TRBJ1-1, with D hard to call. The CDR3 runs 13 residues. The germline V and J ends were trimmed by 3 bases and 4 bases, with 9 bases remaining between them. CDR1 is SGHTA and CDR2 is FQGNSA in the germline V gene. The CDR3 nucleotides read TGTGCCAGCAGCTTTCCGCCCCGCACTGAAGCTTTCTTT. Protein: CASSFPPRTEAFF.

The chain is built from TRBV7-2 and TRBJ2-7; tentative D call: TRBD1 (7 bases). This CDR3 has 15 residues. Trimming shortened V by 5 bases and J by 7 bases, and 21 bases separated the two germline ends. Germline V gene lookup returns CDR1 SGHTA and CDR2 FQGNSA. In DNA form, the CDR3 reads TGTGCCAGCAGCCAAGGAGGGGGCCCACCGGGGGAGCAGTACTTC. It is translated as CASSQGGGPPGEQYF.

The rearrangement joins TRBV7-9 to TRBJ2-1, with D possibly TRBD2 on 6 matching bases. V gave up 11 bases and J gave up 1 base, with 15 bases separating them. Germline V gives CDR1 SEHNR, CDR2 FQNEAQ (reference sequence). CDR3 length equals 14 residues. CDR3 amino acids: CAGTGLNSYNEQFF. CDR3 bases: TGTGCCGGGACGGGACTTAATTCCTACAATGAGCAGTTCTTC.

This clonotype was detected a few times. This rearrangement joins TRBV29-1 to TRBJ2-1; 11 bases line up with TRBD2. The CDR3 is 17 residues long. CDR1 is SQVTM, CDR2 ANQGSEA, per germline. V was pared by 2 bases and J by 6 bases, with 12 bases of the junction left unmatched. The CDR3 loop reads CSVEIAGGSNILNEQFF. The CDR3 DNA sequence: TGCAGCGTTGAAATAGCGGGAGGGTCGAATATACTCAATGAGCAGTTCTTC.

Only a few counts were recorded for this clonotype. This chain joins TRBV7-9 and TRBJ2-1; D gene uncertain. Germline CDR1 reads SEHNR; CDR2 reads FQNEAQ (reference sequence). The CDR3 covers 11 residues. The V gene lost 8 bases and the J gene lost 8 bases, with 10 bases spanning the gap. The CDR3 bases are TGTGCCAGCCACTTCGGCTATGAGCAGTTCTTC. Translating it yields CASHFGYEQFF. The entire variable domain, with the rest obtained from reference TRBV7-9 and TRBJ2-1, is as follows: DTGVSQNPRHKITKRGQNVTFRCDPISEHNRLYWYRQTLGQGPEFLTYFQNEAQLEKSRLLSDRFSAERPKGSFSTLEIQRTEQGDSAMYLCASHFGYEQFFGPGTRLTVL.

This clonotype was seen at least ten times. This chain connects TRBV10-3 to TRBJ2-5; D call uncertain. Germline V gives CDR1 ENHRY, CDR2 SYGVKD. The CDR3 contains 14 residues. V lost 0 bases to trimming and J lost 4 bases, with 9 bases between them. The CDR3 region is CAISESTRGETQYF. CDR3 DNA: TGTGCCATCAGTGAGTCGACCAGAGGAGAGACCCAGTACTTC.

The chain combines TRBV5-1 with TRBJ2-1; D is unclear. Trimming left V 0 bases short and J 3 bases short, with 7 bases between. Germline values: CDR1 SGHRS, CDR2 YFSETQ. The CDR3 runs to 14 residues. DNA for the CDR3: TGCGCCAGCAGCTTGGATCCTCTCTACAATGAGCAGTTCTTC. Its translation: CASSLDPLYNEQFF.